This TCR beta chain was identified in a study of monozygotic twins with inflammatory bowel disease. The authors isolated total RNA from whole blood without sorting T cells. Added by template switching were UMIs that each held a 6-nucleotide sample barcode. TCRdb reprocessed the 5' RACE reads and reports one entry per CDR3 protein, with no DNA. Its clone listing holds 330,000 or so distinct CDR3 sequences. The CDR3 extends over 13 amino acids. CDR1 is SEHNR, CDR2 FQNEAQ, per germline (reference sequence). Sequences were obtained from blood. This clonotype was obtained from a human donor with ulcerative colitis or Crohn's disease, or a healthy co-twin of an affected twin (not recorded which). The gene calls are TRBV7-9 and TRBJ1-1; TCRdb picks TRBD1, but there is no DNA to check that call. The CDR3 loop is CASTLDLNTEAFF.